The 6 T cell receptor beta chains below all came from one sample that was sequenced in a study of Ad26.COV2.S vaccination and SARS-CoV-2 variants. Produced via immunoSEQ multiplex PCR; TCRdb's table is partial and in-frame only. This sample yields about 350,000 clones, of which approximately 90% are seen a single time; approximately 5% belongs to the top ten. Treatment denoted: roughly 20 received Ad26.COV2.S at low or high dose, single or two shots; about 5 received placebo; per-sample allocation not given. It was on day 63 after the first vaccine or placebo injection that samples were taken. This sample comprised peripheral blood, obtained in a trial of Ad26.COV2.S vaccine versus placebo. Every receptor here comes from a person between 18 and 65 years old who received the Ad26.COV2.S COVID-19 vaccine or a placebo.

The V call is TRBV4-1, the J call TRBJ2-5, with 12 nucleotides matching TRBD2. Germline V gene data show CDR1 as MGHRA and CDR2 as YSYEKL. V dropped 0 bases and J dropped 3; count of bases not matched to a gene: 5. The CDR3 has 17 residues. CDR3: CASSQDRRLAGEETQYF. As DNA, the CDR3 is TGCGCCAGCAGCCAAGATCGAAGACTAGCGGGGGAAGAGACCCAGTACTTC.

CDR3 DNA: TGTGCCAGCAGCACCGGGGGACTAGCGGGAGGAAAGGCCCAGTACTTC. Its translation is CASSTGGLAGGKAQYF. This chain joins TRBV5-6 and TRBJ2-5; 15 positions agree with TRBD2. The germline V gene has CDR1 SGHDT and CDR2 YYEEEE. The junction had 10 bases not matched to a gene; V was cut back by 4 bases and J by 9 bases. The CDR3 sequence is 16 residues long.

This chain connects TRBV5-5 to TRBJ2-6, with D possibly matching TRBD1 (5 bases). The germline V and J ends were trimmed by 3 bases and 0 bases, with 7 bases remaining between them. The CDR3 is 15 residues long. Per the germline V gene, CDR1 is SGHKS and CDR2 is YYEKEE (reference sequence). The CDR3 spells CASSSGHSGANVLTF. DNA of the CDR3: TGTGCCAGCAGCTCTGGACACTCTGGGGCCAACGTCCTGACTTTC.

The V gene is TRBV3-1 (or the pseudogene TRBV3-2), the J gene TRBJ1-1; no reliable D call. The V end was cut by 1 base, the J end by 3 bases, with 9 bases between. Germline V gene data show CDR1 as LGHDT and CDR2 as YNNKEL (reference sequence). The CDR3 length is 14 residues. The CDR3: CASSQGLGYTEAFF. CDR3 sequence (DNA): TGTGCCAGCAGCCAAGGTTTGGGTTACACTGAAGCTTTCTTT.

The rearrangement links TRBV6-1 to TRBJ1-2, with 7 bases that match TRBD1. This CDR3 has 16 residues. With 4 bases clipped from V and 5 bases from J, the junction kept 13 bases outside the gene matches. Germline assignment: CDR1 MNHNS and CDR2 SASEGT. Written as DNA, the CDR3 is TGTGCCAGCAGTGGGGGCCGGGGACAGATTGGGTATGGCTACACCTTC. Residues: CASSGGRGQIGYGYTF.

The chain carries TRBV7-2 and TRBJ2-1; D is undetermined. Trimming removed 0 bases at V and 9 bases at J, with 9 bases between. The germline gives CDR1 SGHTA, CDR2 FQGNSA. CDR3 length: 13 amino acids. This CDR3 reads CASSLARTGEQFF. The CDR3 DNA sequence: TGTGCCAGCAGCTTAGCGCGGACGGGTGAGCAGTTCTTC.